Following are 7 T cell receptor beta chains from one sample sequenced in a study of blood T cell repertoires in COVID-19. Clones were read by immunoSEQ multiplex PCR, and TCRdb kept only the in-frame ones, dropping some. Among about 180,000 clones, more than 80% were seen once, and the ten largest hold under 8%. The specimen sequenced was PBMCs or T cells enriched from blood (not recorded which). The receptors here all came from a man between 40 and 49 years old who had recovered from COVID-19.

This clone was counted once. J is TRBJ2-2 and V is TRBV7-8; D gene ambiguous. The CDR3 has 13 residues. Germline assignment: CDR1 SGHVS and CDR2 FQNEAQ. V lost 1 base and J 6 bases, leaving 6 bases between the germline ends. CDR3 residues: CASSLGGAGELFF. CDR3 nucleotides: TGTGCCAGCAGCTTAGGCGGCGCCGGGGAGCTGTTTTTT.

The chain links TRBV6-1 to TRBJ2-1, with 7 bases lining up with TRBD1. The CDR3 contains 16 residues. The junction had 17 bases not matched to a gene; V was cut back by 5 bases and J by 10 bases. CDR1 is MNHNS and CDR2 is SASEGT in the germline V gene. The CDR3 DNA reads TGTGCCAGCAGTAAAGAACCGGGACAGCCCTCTTTGGAGCAGTTCTTC. This translates into CASSKEPGQPSLEQFF.

This rearrangement joins TRBV3-1 (or the pseudogene TRBV3-2) to TRBJ2-7, with TRBD1 matching over 8 bases. CDR1 LGHDT and CDR2 YNNKEL come from the germline V gene (reference sequence). The trim removed 4 bases at V and 6 bases at J, leaving 5 bases unmatched. The CDR3 loop spans 13 amino acids. The CDR3 DNA reads as TGTGCCAGCAGCCCCTCCCAGGGGGCCGAGCAGTACTTC. Amino acids: CASSPSQGAEQYF.

This rearrangement joins TRBV9 to TRBJ2-7, with D possibly being TRBD1 (8 bases). Between the trimmed V and J ends, which lost 0 bases and 7 bases, there was a span of 20 bases. The CDR3 totals 16 residues. Germline V gene sequence: CDR1 SGDLS, CDR2 YYNGEE. This chain's CDR3 is CASSVDGTGLDLEQYF. CDR3 DNA: TGTGCCAGCAGCGTAGACGGGACAGGACTAGATCTGGAGCAGTACTTC.

This clone showed up just once. This rearrangement joins TRBV30 to TRBJ1-4; TRBD1 matches 7 bases. The CDR3 has 14 amino acids. Per the germline V gene, CDR1 is GTSNPN and CDR2 is SVGIG (reference sequence). The V segment lost 4 bases and the J segment 3 bases; nucleotides outside the gene matches: 5. As DNA, the CDR3 is TGTGCCTGGAATCGGGACAGCTCTAATGAAAAACTGTTTTTT. Protein: CAWNRDSSNEKLFF.

This chain links TRBV5-1 with TRBJ2-7; the D gene is possibly TRBD2 (5 bases). Looked up from germline, CDR1 is SGHRS and CDR2 is YFSETQ. Trimming removed 2 bases at V and 2 bases at J, with 11 bases between. The CDR3 loop spans 14 amino acids. CDR3 in DNA: TGCGCCAGCAGCTTAGAAGCGGCGCCCTACGAGCAGTACTTC. Protein: CASSLEAAPYEQYF. Together with reference TRBV5-1 and TRBJ2-7, the CDR3 gives the full variable domain: KAGVTQTPRYLIKTRGQQVTLSCSPISGHRSVSWYQQTPGQGLQFLFEYFSETQRNKGNFPGRFSGRQFSNSRSEMNVSTLELGDSALYLCASSLEAAPYEQYFGPGTRLTVT.

This chain connects TRBV4-2 to TRBJ2-4; TRBD2 aligns across 7 bases. The CDR3 is 16 residues long. Germline assignment: CDR1 LGHNA and CDR2 YNFKEQ. V trimming: 0 bases; J trimming: 8 bases; junction bases outside the gene matches: 10. This chain's CDR3 is CASSQEREGLGDIQYF. For the CDR3, the DNA is TGTGCCAGCAGCCAAGAGAGGGAGGGGCTGGGTGACATTCAGTACTTC.